This TCR beta chain was captured in a study of CD8+ T cells in alopecia areata. After isolation, RNA underwent reverse transcription to generate cDNA as the sequencing template. TCRdb's copy holds only in-frame clones and misses some; the assay was immunoSEQ multiplex PCR. The data show 90,000 to 100,000 clones, with under 70% seen just once and roughly a sixth held by the top ten. Treatment of the sample: oral pan-JAK inhibitor, 5-10 mg twice daily. Germline-derived CDR1 and CDR2 are SGHTA and FQGNSA. With 0 bases removed from V and 8 bases from J, the gap between germline ends came to 10 bases. This CDR3 has 13 amino acids. This clone was seen a few times.

The rearrangement uses TRBV7-2 and TRBJ1-2; D not resolved. The TCR comes from a human donor with alopecia areata. Sequences were derived from CD8+ T cells sorted from blood, sampled at week 4, from a patient treated with tofacitinib. The CDR3 loop is CASSLAGQRGYTF. Here the CDR3 DNA reads TGTGCCAGCAGCTTAGCGGGCCAACGCGGCTACACCTTC.